This T cell receptor (beta chain) stems from a study of cytomegalovirus exposure and HLA in healthy donors. The primer mix had 60 Vbeta and 13 Jbeta primers. The repertoire was sequenced with immunoSEQ multiplex PCR; TCRdb's copy has only in-frame clones and lacks some. The repertoire holds over 150,000 clones, with 75% as singletons. Findings and caveats of the study: As was reported, the classifier diagnosed cytomegalovirus status with high specificity and sensitivity.

This CDR3 contains 16 residues. Germline CDR1 and CDR2: SEHNR and FQNEAQ (reference sequence). Losses at the gene ends were 5 bases for V and 7 bases for J; bases not matched to a gene: 11. Of note for this clone: Its antigen is unidentified.

The source material was PBMCs. The chain couples TRBV7-9 to TRBJ2-1, with 10 positions matching TRBD1. The receptor comes from a male donor in good health and CMV-seronegative. CDR3 residues: CASSPAGGQGRNEQFF. The CDR3, as DNA: TGTGCCAGCAGCCCTGCGGGGGGACAGGGGAGGAATGAGCAGTTCTTC.